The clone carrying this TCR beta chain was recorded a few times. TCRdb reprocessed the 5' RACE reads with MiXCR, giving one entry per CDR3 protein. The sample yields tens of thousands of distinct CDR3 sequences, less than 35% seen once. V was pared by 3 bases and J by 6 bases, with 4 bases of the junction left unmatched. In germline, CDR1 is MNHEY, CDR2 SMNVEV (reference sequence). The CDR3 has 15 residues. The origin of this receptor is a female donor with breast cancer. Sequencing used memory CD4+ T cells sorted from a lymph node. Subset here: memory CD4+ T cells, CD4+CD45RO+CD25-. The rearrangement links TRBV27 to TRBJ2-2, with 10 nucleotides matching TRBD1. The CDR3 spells CASSFGTGDPGELFF. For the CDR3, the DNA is TGTGCCAGCAGTTTCGGGACAGGGGATCCCGGGGAGCTGTTTTTT.